One and the same sample provided the 2 T cell receptor beta chains below, sequenced in a study of identical twins. A single record per CDR3 protein comes from TCRdb applying MiXCR to the 5' RACE reads. The repertoire holds some 600,000 distinct CDR3 sequences, with roughly 7.2% as singletons. The sample was also reused in another study, on yellow fever vaccine responses in identical twins.

Sequencing was carried out using PBMCs. The receptors here all came from a woman aged 18 to 35 in good health.

This clonotype was counted many times. This chain connects TRBV12-3 or TRBV12-4 to TRBJ1-3, with no clear D. The CDR3 extends over 13 amino acids. Trimming removed 7 bases at V and 5 bases at J, with 12 bases between. The CDR3 loop reads CASTPVLRNTIYF. Here the CDR3 DNA reads TGTGCCAGCACCCCGGTATTGCGAAACACCATATATTTT.

This clonotype was observed at least ten times. V is TRBV6-1 and J is TRBJ1-6; 10 bases are a match to TRBD1. Unmatched junction bases numbered 6, after V lost 5 bases and J lost 8 bases. The CDR3 spans 15 residues. From germline, CDR1 is MNHNS and CDR2 SASEGT. CDR3 sequence reads: CASSPDRGQDSPLHF. The CDR3 coding sequence is TGTGCCAGCAGTCCAGACAGGGGGCAGGATTCACCCCTCCACTTT.